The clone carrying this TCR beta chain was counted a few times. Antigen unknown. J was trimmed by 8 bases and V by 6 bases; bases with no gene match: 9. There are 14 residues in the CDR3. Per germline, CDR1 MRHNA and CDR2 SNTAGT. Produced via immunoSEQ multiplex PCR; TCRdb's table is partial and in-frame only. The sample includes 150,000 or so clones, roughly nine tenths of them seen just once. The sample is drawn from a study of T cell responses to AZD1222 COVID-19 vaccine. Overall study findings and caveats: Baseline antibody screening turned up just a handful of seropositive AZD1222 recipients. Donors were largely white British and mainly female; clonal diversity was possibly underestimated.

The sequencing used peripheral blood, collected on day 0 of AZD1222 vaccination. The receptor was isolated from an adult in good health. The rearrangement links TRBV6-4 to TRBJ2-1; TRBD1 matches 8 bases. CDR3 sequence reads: CASRRTGYSDEQFF. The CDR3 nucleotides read TGTGCCAGCAGGCGGACAGGGTATTCCGATGAGCAGTTCTTC.